The clone carrying this TCR beta chain was detected many times. This entry comes from a study of neurological immune-mediated disorders. TCRdb called the 5' RACE reads again in MiXCR, with one record for every CDR3 protein. The sample consists of over 50,000 distinct CDR3 sequences, 5.2% of them appearing once. The sequence was collected from a human donor with multiple sclerosis. The donor label of this sample is uncertain. Sequenced material: PBMCs.

The CDR3 protein is CASSAELTGRDGYTF. The CDR3 DNA reads as TGTGCCAGCAGCGCCGAGCTGACAGGGAGGGATGGCTACACCTTC. The chain couples TRBV9 to TRBJ1-2, with 7 bases fitting TRBD1. The germline V gene encodes CDR1 SGDLS and CDR2 YYNGEE. The junction had 11 bases not matched to a gene; V was cut back by 3 bases and J by 6 bases. The CDR3 totals 15 residues.